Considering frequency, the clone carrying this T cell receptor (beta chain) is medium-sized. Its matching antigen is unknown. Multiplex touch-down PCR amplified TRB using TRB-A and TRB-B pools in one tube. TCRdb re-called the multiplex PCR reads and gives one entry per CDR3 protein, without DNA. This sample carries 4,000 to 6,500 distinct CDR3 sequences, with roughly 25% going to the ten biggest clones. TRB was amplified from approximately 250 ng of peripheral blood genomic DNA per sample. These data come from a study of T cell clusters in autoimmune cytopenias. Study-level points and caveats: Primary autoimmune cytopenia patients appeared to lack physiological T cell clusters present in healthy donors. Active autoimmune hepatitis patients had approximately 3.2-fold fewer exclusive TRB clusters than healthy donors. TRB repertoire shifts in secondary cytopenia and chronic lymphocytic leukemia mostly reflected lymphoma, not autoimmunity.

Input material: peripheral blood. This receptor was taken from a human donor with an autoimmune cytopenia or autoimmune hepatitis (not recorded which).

CDR3 region: CSASPPAGAKGANVLTF. This chain connects TRBV20-1 to TRBJ2-6; TCRdb's D gene call, TRBD1, goes unchecked for lack of DNA. The germline gives CDR1 DFQATT, CDR2 SNEGSKA (reference sequence). CDR3 length: 17 residues.